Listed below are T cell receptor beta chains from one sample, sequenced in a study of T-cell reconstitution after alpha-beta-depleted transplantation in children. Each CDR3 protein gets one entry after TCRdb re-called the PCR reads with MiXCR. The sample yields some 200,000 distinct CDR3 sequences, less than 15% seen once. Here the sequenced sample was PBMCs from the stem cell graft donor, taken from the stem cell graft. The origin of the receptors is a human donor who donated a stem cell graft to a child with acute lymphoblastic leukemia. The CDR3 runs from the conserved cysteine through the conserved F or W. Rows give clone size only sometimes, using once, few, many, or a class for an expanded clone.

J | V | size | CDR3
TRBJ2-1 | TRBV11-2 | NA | CASSLGGSYYNEQFF
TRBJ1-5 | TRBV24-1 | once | CATSESSNQPQHF
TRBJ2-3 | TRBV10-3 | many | CAISDSGGADTQYF
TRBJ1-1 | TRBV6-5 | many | CASSYSKGLEAFF
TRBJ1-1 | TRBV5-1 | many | CASKGRGLNTEAFF
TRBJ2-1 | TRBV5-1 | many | CASSSRGGSYNEQFF
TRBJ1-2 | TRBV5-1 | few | CASSLADREAYGYTF
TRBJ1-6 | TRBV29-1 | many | CSVAQDRVNSPLHF
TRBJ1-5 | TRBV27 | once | CASSSPGLNQPQHF
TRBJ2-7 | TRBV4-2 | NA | CAISPSSYEQYF
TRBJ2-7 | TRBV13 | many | CASSSGLLNEQYF
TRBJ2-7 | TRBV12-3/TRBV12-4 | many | CASSSSGGEQYF
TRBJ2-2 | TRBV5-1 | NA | CASSLLGTANTGELFF
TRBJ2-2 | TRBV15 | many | CATSRDTGELFF
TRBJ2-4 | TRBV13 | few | CASSLGAGGMRKNIQYF
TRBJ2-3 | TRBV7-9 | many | CASGQGSTDTQYF
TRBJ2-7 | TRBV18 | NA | CASSSGTTGSYEQYF
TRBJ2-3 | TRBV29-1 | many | CSVAASGDTDTQYF
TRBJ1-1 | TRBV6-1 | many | CASSPGVLDMNTEAFF
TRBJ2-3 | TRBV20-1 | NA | CSAASAGRSTDTQYF
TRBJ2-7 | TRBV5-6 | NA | CASSLTGYEGYEQYF
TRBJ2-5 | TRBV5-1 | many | CASSRDRLQETQYF
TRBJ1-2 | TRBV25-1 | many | CASSAQPGQGPGYTF
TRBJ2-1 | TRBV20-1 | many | CSARFLAGGPREQFF
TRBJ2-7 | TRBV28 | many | CASSLPAGTGDWEQYF
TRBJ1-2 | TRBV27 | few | CASRPWTGGGDGYTF
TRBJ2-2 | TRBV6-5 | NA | CASSFFKGPGELFF
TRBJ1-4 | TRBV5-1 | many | CASRWGSLNEKLFF
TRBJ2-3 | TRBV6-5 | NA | CASSSVGGNTDTQYF
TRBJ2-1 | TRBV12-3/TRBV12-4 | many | CASTNPGAFFGNEQFF
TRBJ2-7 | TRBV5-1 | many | CASSSSSLSGNEQYF
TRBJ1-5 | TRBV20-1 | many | CSARVRTKLTRDQPQHF
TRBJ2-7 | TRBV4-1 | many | CASSQGRGGDYEQYF
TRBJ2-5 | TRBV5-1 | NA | CASSLAFPPGQTYPQETQYF
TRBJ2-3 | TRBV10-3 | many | CAISESPPAGGVSTDTQYF
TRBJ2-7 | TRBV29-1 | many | CSVGSGASHSYEQYF
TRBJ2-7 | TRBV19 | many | CASQTRTATYEQYF
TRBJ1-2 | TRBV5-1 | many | CASSEGDGSYGYTF